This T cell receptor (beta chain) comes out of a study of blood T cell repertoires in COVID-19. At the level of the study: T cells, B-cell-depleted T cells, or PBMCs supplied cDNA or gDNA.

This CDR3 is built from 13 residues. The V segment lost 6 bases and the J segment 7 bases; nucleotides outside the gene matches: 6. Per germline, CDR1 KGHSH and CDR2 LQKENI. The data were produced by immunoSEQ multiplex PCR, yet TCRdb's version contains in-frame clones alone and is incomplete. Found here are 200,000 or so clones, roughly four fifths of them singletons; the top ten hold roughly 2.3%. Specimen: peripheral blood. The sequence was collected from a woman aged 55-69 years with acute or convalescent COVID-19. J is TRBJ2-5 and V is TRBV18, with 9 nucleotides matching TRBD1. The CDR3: CASSPGQGPTQYF. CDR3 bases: TGTGCCAGCTCCCCGGGACAGGGACCGACCCAGTACTTC.